One sample yielded the 12 T cell receptor beta chains listed below, sequenced in a study of blood T cells in healthy people across ages. The second PCR ran roughly 6 to 11 cycles with a sample-barcoded 5' primer and J-beta primers. Each CDR3 protein is one row after TCRdb ran MiXCR on the 5' RACE reads. The table includes 750,000 to 950,000 distinct CDR3 sequences, 25% to 30% detected once. This same sample was also taken into another study, of T cells of mothers and their children.

The sequenced material came from blood. The receptors derive from a boy younger than 18 in good health.

The V and J genes are TRBV7-9 and TRBJ1-2, with D hard to call. Germline CDR1 and CDR2: SEHNR and FQNEAQ (reference sequence). The CDR3 totals 14 residues. The V gene lost 1 base and the J gene lost 7 bases, with 13 bases spanning the gap. CDR3 nucleotide sequence: TGTGCCAGCAGCTTAGAAGCGGACCCGTTTGGCTACACCTTC. Translation gives CASSLEADPFGYTF. Variable domain in full (rest from reference TRBV7-9 and TRBJ1-2): DTGVSQNPRHKITKRGQNVTFRCDPISEHNRLYWYRQTLGQGPEFLTYFQNEAQLEKSRLLSDRFSAERPKGSFSTLEIQRTEQGDSAMYLCASSLEADPFGYTFGSGTRLTVV.

In this sample, this clonotype turned up a few times. This rearrangement joins TRBV6-2 or TRBV6-3 to TRBJ1-1; the match to TRBD1 covers 7 bases. Unmatched junction bases numbered 9, after V lost 6 bases and J lost 5 bases. Germline V gives CDR1 MNHEY, CDR2 SVGEGT. The CDR3 covers 14 residues. CDR3 region: CASSLTGVGTEAFF. Written as DNA, the CDR3 is TGTGCCAGCAGCCTTACAGGGGTTGGGACTGAAGCTTTCTTT.

V usage is TRBV6-6 and J usage is TRBJ2-5; 9 bases line up with TRBD1. The CDR3 spans 15 residues. Germline CDR1 and CDR2: MNHNY and SVGAGI (reference sequence). V dropped 2 bases and J dropped 1; count of bases not matched to a gene: 2. This CDR3 reads CASSYRDRAQETQYF. CDR3 coding DNA: TGTGCCAGCAGTTACCGGGACAGGGCCCAAGAGACCCAGTACTTC.

This sequence joins TRBV7-4 and TRBJ1-5; TRBD1 might be the D (6 bases). V lost 2 bases to trimming and J lost 4 bases, with 33 bases between them. This CDR3 has 22 residues. Germline V CDR1 and CDR2: SGHVT, SQSDAQ. The CDR3 protein is CASSLKRTGKTLTGTRNQPQHF. CDR3 DNA: TGTGCCAGCAGCTTAAAGCGCACCGGAAAAACATTAACAGGGACGCGGAATCAGCCCCAGCATTTT.

The V gene is TRBV19, the J gene TRBJ1-2; D not certain. Trimming shortened V by 3 bases and J by 4 bases, and 9 bases separated the two germline ends. This CDR3 has 13 amino acids. Germline CDR1 is LNHDA and CDR2 is SQIVND (reference sequence). In DNA, the CDR3 is TGTGCCAGTAGTATGGGGAGCTCCTATGGCTACACCTTC. Translation gives CASSMGSSYGYTF.

This clonotype showed up many times. V is TRBV14 and J is TRBJ1-1; D perhaps matches TRBD1 (5 bases). Germline V gene sequence: CDR1 SGHDN, CDR2 FVKESK. V gave up 3 bases and J gave up 1 base, with 6 bases separating them. The CDR3 is made up of 13 amino acids. The CDR3 bases are TGTGCCAGCAGCCAGGGGGGGAACACTGAAGCTTTCTTT. This encodes CASSQGGNTEAFF.

This chain joins TRBV9 and TRBJ2-3, with D possibly being TRBD1 (6 bases). V dropped 0 bases and J dropped 1 base, with 12 bases sitting between them. The CDR3 sequence is 16 residues long. From germline, CDR1 is SGDLS and CDR2 YYNGEE. The CDR3 DNA follows: TGTGCCAGCAGCGTAGCCAGGGGAATGGGCACAGATACGCAGTATTTT. Residues: CASSVARGMGTDTQYF.

The chain employs TRBV25-1 and TRBJ1-3; D unresolved. CDR3 length: 15 residues. V was trimmed by 7 bases and J by 0 bases, leaving 13 bases between them. Germline CDR1 reads MGHDK; CDR2 reads SYGVNS. The CDR3 is CASTAIGSSGNTIYF. CDR3 nucleotides: TGTGCCAGCACCGCAATAGGAAGCTCTGGAAACACCATATATTTT.

The rearrangement uses TRBV5-5 and TRBJ2-1; TRBD2 agrees at 12 bases. Germline V gene sequence: CDR1 SGHKS, CDR2 YYEKEE (reference sequence). The CDR3 contains 16 residues. The V and J ends lost 0 bases and 12 bases, in that order; junction bases with no gene match: 10. The CDR3 loop reads CASSLGPSGGVDGQFF. CDR3 nucleotide sequence: TGTGCCAGCAGCTTGGGTCCTAGCGGGGGGGTCGATGGGCAGTTCTTC.

The rearrangement uses TRBV7-9 and TRBJ2-1, with 9 bases identical to TRBD1. CDR1 SEHNR and CDR2 FQNEAQ come from the germline V gene (reference sequence). V lost 5 bases and J lost 6; bases outside the gene matches: 2. CDR3 length equals 13 residues. The CDR3: CASSGTGSNEQFF. Written as DNA, the CDR3 is TGTGCCAGCAGCGGGACAGGGAGCAATGAGCAGTTCTTC.

This sequence joins TRBV5-1 and TRBJ2-7, with 9 positions matching TRBD2. The trim removed 7 bases at V and 1 base at J, leaving 6 bases unmatched. Germline loops: CDR1 SGHRS, CDR2 YFSETQ. The CDR3 consists of 14 residues. The CDR3 sequence: CASGRLADSYEQYF. CDR3 bases: TGCGCCAGCGGCCGACTAGCGGATTCCTACGAGCAGTACTTC.

Regarding this clonotype: At one of its ends the junction is not consistent with the germline gene, which may arise from a read error. The CDR3 region is CASNQDGDGLYGYTF. CDR3 DNA: TGTGCCAGCAACCAAGATGGGGACGGACTCTATGGCTACACCTTC. This chain uses TRBV4-2 with TRBJ1-2, with D tentatively TRBD1 (5 bases). CDR1 and CDR2 (germline): LGHNA, YNFKEQ. The CDR3 runs to 15 residues.